This T cell receptor (beta chain) was captured by sequencing in a study of OX40 agonist ivuxolimab in advanced cancers. The CDR3 extends over 17 amino acids. Germline CDR1 reads KGHSH; CDR2 reads LQKENI. V gave up 1 base and J gave up 5 bases, with 20 bases separating them. Data came from immunoSEQ multiplex PCR; TCRdb stores just in-frame clones and leaves some out. Seen here are 150,000 to 190,000 clones, 85% to 95% observed once, and the top ten hold about 0.3%. This specimen consisted of CD4+ or CD8+ T cells sorted from blood, obtained in a trial of the OX40 agonist ivuxolimab. The origin of this receptor is an adult with an advanced solid tumor such as melanoma, head and neck, liver or kidney cancer. The chain has TRBV18 and TRBJ1-1; D is uncertain. CDR3 in DNA: TGTGCCAGCTCACCACGGGAGGGCAGCCCCCGAGGTACTGAAGCTTTCTTT. Translating it yields CASSPREGSPRGTEAFF. The full variable domain, rest sourced from reference TRBV18 and TRBJ1-1, is NAGVMQNPRHLVRRRGQEARLRCSPMKGHSHVYWYRQLPEEGLKFMVYLQKENIIDESGMPKERFSAEFPKEGPSILRIQQVVRGDSAAYFCASSPREGSPRGTEAFFGQGTRLTVV.